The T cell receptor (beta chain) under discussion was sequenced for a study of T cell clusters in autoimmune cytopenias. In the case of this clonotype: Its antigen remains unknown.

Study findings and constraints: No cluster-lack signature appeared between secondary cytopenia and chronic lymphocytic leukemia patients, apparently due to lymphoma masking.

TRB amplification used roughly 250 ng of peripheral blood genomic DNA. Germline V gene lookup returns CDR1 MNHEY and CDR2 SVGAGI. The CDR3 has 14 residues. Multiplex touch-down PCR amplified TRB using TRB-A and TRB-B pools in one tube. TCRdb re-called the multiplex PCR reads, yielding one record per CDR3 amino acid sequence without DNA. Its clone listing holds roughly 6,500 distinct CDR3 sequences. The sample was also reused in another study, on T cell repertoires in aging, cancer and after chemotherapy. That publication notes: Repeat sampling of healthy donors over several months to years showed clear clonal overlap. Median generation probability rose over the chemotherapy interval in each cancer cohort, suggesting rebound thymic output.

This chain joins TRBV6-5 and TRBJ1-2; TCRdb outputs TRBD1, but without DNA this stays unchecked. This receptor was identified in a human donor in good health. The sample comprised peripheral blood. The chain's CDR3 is CASRRKTGKQGYTF.